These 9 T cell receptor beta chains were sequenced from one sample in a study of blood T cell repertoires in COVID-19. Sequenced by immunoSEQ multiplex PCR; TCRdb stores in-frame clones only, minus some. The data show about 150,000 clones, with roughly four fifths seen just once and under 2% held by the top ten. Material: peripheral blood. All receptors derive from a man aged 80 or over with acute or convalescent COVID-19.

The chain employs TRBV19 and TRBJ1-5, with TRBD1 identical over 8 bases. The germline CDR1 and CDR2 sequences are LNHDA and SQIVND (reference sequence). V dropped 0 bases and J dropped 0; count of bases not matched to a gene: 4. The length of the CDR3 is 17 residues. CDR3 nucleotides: TGTGCCAGTAGTATAGACACAGGACAGGGTAGCAATCAGCCCCAGCATTTT. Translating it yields CASSIDTGQGSNQPQHF.

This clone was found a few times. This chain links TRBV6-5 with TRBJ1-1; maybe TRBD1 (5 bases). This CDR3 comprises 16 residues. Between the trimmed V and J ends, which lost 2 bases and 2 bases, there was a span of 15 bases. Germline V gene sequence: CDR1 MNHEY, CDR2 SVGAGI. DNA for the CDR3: TGTGCCAGCAGTTACGAACCGGAGGGGCTTAACACTGAAGCTTTCTTT. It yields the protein CASSYEPEGLNTEAFF.

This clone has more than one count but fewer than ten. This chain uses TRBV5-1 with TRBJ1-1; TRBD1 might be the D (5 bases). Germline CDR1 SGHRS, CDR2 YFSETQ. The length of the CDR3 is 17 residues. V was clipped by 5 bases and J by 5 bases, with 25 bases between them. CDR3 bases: TGCGCCAGCAGTGTGGTTTTTAGGGGCCCCAAGGGGACTGAAGCTTTCTTT. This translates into CASSVVFRGPKGTEAFF.

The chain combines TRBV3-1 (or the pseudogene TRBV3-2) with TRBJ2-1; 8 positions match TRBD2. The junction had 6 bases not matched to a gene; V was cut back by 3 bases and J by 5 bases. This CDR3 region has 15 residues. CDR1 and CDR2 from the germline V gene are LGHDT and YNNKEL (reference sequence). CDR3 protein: CASSHRGGSDNEQFF. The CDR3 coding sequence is TGTGCCAGCAGCCATCGGGGGGGCAGCGACAATGAGCAGTTCTTC.

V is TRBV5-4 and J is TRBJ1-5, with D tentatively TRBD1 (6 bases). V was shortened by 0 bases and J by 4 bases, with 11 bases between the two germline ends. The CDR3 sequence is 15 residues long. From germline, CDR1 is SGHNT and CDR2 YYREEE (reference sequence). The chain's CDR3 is CASSLGRGFNQPQHF. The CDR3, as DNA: TGTGCCAGCAGCTTGGGCAGGGGCTTTAATCAGCCCCAGCATTTT.

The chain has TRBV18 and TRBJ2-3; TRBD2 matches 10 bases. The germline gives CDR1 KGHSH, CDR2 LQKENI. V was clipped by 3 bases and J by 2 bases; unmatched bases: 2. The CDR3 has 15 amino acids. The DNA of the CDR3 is TGTGCCAGCTCACCCAGCGGGGGGGCCACAGATACGCAGTATTTT. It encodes CASSPSGGATDTQYF.

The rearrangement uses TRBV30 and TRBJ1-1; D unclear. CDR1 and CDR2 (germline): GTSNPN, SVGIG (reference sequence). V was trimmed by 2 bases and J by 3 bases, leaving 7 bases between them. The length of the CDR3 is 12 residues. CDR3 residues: CAWSSGYTEAFF. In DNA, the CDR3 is TGTGCCTGGAGTTCCGGGTACACTGAAGCTTTCTTT. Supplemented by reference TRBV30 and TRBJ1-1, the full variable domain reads SQTIHQWPATLVQPVGSPLSLECTVEGTSNPNLYWYRQAAGRGLQLLFYSVGIGQISSEVPQNLSASRPQDRQFILSSKKLLLSDSGFYLCAWSSGYTEAFFGQGTRLTVV.

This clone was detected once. CDR3 coding DNA: TGCGCCAGCAGCTGGGGCAGGACCTACGAGCAGTACTTC. It encodes CASSWGRTYEQYF. The chain employs TRBV5-1 and TRBJ2-7; the D gene is possibly TRBD1 (5 bases). The CDR3 loop spans 13 amino acids. V was shortened by 3 bases and J by 2 bases, with 9 bases between the two germline ends. From germline, CDR1 is SGHRS and CDR2 YFSETQ. The full variable domain, in which reference TRBV5-1 and TRBJ2-7 provide the parts outside the CDR3, is KAGVTQTPRYLIKTRGQQVTLSCSPISGHRSVSWYQQTPGQGLQFLFEYFSETQRNKGNFPGRFSGRQFSNSRSEMNVSTLELGDSALYLCASSWGRTYEQYFGPGTRLTVT.

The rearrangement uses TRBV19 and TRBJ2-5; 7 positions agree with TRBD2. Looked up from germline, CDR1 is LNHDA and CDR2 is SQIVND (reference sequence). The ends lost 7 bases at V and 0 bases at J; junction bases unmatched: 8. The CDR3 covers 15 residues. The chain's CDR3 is CASNPSGAHQETQYF. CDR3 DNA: TGTGCCAGTAACCCCAGCGGGGCCCACCAAGAGACCCAGTACTTC.